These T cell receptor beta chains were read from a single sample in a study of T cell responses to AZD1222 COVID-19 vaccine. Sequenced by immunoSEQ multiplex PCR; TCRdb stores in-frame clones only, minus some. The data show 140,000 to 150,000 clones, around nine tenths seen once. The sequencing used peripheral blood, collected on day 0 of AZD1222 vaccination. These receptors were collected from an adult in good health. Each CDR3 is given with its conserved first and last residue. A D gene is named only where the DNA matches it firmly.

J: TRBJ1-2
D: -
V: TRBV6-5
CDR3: CASSYSLGGSYGYTF
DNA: TGTGCCAGCAGTTACTCGTTGGGGGGTAGCTATGGCTACACCTTC

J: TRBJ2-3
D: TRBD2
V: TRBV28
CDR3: CASGEAGRITSTDTQYF
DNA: TGTGCCAGCGGGGAGGCCGGGAGGATAACTAGCACAGATACGCAGTATTTT

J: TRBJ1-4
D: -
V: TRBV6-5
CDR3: CASSLQYGEKLFF
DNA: TGTGCCAGCAGTCTCCAATATGGGGAAAAACTGTTTTTT

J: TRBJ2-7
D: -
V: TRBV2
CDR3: CASVLRTEAPYEQYF
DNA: TGTGCCAGCGTTCTTCGGACTGAGGCCCCCTACGAGCAGTACTTC

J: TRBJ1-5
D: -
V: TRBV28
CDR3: CASGSYSNQPQHF
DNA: TGTGCCAGCGGGTCTTATAGCAATCAGCCCCAGCATTTT

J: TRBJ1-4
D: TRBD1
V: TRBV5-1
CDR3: CASSPTGLKEKLFF
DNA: TGCGCCAGCAGCCCGACAGGGCTTAAAGAAAAACTGTTTTTT

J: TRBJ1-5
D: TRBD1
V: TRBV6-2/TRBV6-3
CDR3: CASSPRQGRSNQPQHF
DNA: TGTGCCAGCAGCCCTAGACAGGGTAGGAGCAATCAGCCCCAGCATTTT

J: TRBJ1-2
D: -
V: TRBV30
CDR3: CAWSSRGALRDGYTF
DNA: TGTGCCTGGAGTTCCAGGGGAGCTCTCCGGGATGGCTACACCTTC

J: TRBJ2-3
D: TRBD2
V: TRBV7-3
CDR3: CASSLKGRASGPSTDTQYF
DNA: TGTGCCAGCAGCTTAAAGGGTAGGGCTAGCGGTCCCAGCACAGATACGCAGTATTTT

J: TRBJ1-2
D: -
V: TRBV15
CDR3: CATSGGGKSNYGYTF
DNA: TGTGCCACCAGCGGGGGGGGGAAGTCGAACTATGGCTACACCTTC

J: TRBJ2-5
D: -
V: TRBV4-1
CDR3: CASSQGEETQYF
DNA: TGCGCCAGCAGCCAGGGGGAAGAGACCCAGTACTTC

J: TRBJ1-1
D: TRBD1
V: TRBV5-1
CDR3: CASSGEQGTHTEAFF
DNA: TGCGCCAGCAGCGGGGAACAGGGGACACACACTGAAGCTTTCTTT

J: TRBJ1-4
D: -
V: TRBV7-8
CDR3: CASSRTRDDEKLFF
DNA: TGTGCCAGCAGCCGTACTAGGGACGACGAAAAACTGTTTTTT

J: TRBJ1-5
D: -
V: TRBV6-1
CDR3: CASSDGDGNQPQHF
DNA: TGTGCCAGCAGTGATGGGGACGGCAATCAGCCCCAGCATTTT

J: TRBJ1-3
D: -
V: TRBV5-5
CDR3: CASSSVDSGNTIYF
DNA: TGTGCCAGCAGCTCGGTGGATTCTGGAAACACCATATATTTT

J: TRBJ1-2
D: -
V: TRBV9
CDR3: CASSEGGSTNYGYTF
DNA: TGTGCCAGCAGCGAGGGGGGAAGTACTAACTATGGCTACACCTTC

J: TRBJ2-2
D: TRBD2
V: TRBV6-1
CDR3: CASSALLAGGWTGELFF
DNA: TGTGCCAGCAGTGCCCTACTAGCGGGGGGCTGGACCGGGGAGCTGTTTTTT

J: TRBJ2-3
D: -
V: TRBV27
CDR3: CATISGTPNF
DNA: TGTGCCACAATATCCGGGACCCCGAATTTT

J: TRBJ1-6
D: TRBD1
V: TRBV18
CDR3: CASSPARDSWGSPLHF
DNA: TGTGCCAGCTCACCTGCCCGGGACAGCTGGGGGTCACCCCTCCACTTT

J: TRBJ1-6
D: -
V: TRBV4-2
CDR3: CASSYERTPGPNSPLHF
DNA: TGTGCCAGCAGCTACGAGAGGACTCCCGGGCCAAATTCACCCCTCCACTTT

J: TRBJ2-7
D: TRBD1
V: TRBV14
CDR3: CASSPTGGPYEQYF
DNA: TGTGCCAGCAGCCCGACAGGGGGCCCCTACGAGCAGTACTTC

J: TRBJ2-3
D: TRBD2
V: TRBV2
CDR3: CASSESQRGITDTQYF
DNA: TGTGCCAGCAGTGAAAGTCAGCGGGGGATCACAGATACGCAGTATTTT

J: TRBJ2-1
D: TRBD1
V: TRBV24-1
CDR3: CATSEPGTGLYNEQFF
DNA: TGTGCCACCAGTGAGCCGGGGACAGGATTATACAATGAGCAGTTCTTC